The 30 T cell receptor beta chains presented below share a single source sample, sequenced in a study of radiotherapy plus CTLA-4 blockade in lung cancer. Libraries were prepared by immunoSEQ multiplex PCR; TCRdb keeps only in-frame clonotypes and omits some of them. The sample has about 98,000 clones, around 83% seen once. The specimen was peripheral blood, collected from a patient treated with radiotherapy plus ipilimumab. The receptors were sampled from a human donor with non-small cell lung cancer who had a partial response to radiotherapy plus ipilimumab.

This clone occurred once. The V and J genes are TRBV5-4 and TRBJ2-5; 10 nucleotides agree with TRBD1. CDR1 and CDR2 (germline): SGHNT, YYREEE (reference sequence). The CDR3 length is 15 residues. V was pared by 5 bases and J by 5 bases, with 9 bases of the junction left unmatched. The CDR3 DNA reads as TGTGCCAGCAGTTCTTCCGGGACAGGGGTGGAGACCCAGTACTTC. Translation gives CASSSSGTGVETQYF.

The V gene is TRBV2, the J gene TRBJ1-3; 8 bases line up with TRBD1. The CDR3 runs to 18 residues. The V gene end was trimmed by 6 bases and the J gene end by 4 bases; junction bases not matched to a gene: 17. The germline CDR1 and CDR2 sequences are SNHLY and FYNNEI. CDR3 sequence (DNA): TGTGCCAGCAGGTCCTTGCCCGGGGTTGGGACAGGCGGAAACACCATATATTTT. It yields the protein CASRSLPGVGTGGNTIYF.

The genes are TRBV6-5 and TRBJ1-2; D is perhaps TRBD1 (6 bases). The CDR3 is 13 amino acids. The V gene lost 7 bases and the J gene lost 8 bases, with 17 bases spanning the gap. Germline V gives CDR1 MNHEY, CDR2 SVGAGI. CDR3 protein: CASTERGQGGYTF. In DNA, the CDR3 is TGTGCCAGCACAGAGCGGGGGCAGGGAGGCTACACCTTC.

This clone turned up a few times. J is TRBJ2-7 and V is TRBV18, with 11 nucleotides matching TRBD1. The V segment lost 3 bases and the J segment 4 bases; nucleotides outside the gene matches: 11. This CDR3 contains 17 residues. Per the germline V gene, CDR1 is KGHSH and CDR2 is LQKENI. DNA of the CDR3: TGTGCCAGCTCACCTGCCCACGGGACAGGGGGAAAATACGAGCAGTACTTC. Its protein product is CASSPAHGTGGKYEQYF.

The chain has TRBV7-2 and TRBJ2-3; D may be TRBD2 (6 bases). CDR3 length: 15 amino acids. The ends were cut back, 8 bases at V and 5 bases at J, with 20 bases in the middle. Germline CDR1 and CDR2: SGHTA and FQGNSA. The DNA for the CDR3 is TGTGCCAGCGGAGGGAGGACCCCTCGAGGAGATACGCAGTATTTT. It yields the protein CASGGRTPRGDTQYF.

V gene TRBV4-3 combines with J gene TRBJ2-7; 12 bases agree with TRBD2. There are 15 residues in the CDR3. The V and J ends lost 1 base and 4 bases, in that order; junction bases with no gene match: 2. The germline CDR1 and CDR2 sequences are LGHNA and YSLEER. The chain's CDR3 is CASSQGLAGGYEQYF. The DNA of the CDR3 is TGCGCCAGCAGCCAAGGCCTAGCGGGAGGGTACGAGCAGTACTTC.

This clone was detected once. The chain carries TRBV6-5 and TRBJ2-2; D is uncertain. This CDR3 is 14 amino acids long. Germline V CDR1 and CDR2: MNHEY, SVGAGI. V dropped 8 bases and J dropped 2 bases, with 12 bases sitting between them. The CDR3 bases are TGTGCCAGCCTCGCAAGCCTAAACACCGGGGAGCTGTTTTTT. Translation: CASLASLNTGELFF.

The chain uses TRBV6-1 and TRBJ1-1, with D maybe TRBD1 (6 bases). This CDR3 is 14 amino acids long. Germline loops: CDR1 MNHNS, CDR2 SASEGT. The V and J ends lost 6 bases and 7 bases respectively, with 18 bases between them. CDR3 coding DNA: TGTGCCAGCAGGGGGACACTAAACCGATTTGAAGCTTTCTTT. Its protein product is CASRGTLNRFEAFF.

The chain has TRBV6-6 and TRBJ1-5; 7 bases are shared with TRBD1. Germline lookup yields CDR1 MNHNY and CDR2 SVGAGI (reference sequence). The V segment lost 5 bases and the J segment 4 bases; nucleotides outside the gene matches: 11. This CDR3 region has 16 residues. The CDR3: CASSPRQGGGNQPQHF. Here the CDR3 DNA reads TGTGCCAGCAGTCCACGACAGGGAGGTGGTAATCAGCCCCAGCATTTT.

CDR3 region: CAISESSGDRDAFF. CDR3 nucleotides: TGTGCCATCAGTGAGTCATCCGGGGACAGGGACGCTTTCTTT. This sequence joins TRBV10-3 and TRBJ1-1; 9 bases align to TRBD1. The length of the CDR3 is 14 residues. The trim removed 0 bases at V and 11 bases at J, leaving 7 bases unmatched. Germline-derived CDR1 and CDR2 are ENHRY and SYGVKD.

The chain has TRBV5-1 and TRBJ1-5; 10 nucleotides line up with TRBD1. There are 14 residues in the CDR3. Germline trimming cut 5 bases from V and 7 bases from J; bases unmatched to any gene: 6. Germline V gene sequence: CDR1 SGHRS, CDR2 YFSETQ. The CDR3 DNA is TGCGCCAGCAGAGTCGGGACAGGGGACCAGCCCCAGCATTTT. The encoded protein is CASRVGTGDQPQHF. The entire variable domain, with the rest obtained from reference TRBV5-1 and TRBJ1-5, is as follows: KAGVTQTPRYLIKTRGQQVTLSCSPISGHRSVSWYQQTPGQGLQFLFEYFSETQRNKGNFPGRFSGRQFSNSRSEMNVSTLELGDSALYLCASRVGTGDQPQHFGDGTRLSIL.

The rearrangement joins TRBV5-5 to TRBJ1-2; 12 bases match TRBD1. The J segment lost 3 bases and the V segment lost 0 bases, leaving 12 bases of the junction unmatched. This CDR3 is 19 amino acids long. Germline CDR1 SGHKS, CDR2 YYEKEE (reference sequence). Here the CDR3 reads CASSLALGGGTGGDYGYTF. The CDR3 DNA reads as TGTGCCAGCAGCTTGGCCTTGGGGGGCGGGACAGGGGGCGACTATGGCTACACCTTC.

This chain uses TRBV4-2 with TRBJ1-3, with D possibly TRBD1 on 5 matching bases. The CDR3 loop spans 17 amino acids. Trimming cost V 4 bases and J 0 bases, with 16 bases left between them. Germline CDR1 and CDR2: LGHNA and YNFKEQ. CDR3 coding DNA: TGTGCCAGCAGCCCACGGGAGGGGCCCTTCTCTGGAAACACCATATATTTT. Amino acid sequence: CASSPREGPFSGNTIYF.

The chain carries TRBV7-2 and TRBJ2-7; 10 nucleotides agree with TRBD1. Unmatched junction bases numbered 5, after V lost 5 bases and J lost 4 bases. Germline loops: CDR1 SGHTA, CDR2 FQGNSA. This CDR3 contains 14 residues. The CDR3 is CASSPGQGGYEQYF. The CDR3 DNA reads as TGTGCCAGCAGCCCAGGACAGGGGGGTTACGAGCAGTACTTC.

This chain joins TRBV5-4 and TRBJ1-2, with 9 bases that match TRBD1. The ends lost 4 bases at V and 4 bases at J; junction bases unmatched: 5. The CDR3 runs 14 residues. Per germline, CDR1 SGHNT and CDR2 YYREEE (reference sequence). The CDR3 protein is CASSPGQGSYGYTF. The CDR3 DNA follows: TGTGCCAGCAGCCCGGGACAGGGATCCTATGGCTACACCTTC.

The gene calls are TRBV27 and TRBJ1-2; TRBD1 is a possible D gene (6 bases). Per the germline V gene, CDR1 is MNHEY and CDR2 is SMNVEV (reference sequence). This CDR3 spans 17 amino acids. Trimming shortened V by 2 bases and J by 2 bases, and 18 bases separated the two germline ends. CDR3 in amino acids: CASSLKSGTIRNYGYTF. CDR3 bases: TGTGCCAGCAGTTTAAAGTCCGGGACAATTCGCAACTATGGCTACACCTTC.

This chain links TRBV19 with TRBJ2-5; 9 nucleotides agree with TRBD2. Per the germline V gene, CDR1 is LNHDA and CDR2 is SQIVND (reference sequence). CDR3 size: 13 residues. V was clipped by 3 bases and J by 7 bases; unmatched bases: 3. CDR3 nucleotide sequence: TGTGCCAGTAGTATTGAGCGGGGGGCGACCCAGTACTTC. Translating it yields CASSIERGATQYF. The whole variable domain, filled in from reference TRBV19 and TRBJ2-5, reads DGGITQSPKYLFRKEGQNVTLSCEQNLNHDAMYWYRQDPGQGLRLIYYSQIVNDFQKGDIAEGYSVSREKKESFPLTVTSAQKNPTAFYLCASSIERGATQYFGPGTRLLVL.

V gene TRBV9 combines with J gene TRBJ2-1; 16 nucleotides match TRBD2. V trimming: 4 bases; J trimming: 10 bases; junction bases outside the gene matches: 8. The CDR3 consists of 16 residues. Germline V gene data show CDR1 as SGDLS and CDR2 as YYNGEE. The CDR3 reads CASSFTGTSGRGEQFF. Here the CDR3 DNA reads TGTGCCAGCAGCTTCACCGGGACTAGCGGGAGGGGAGAGCAGTTCTTC. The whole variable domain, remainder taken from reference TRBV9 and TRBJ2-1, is DSGVTQTPKHLITATGQRVTLRCSPRSGDLSVYWYQQSLDQGLQFLIQYYNGEERAKGNILERFSAQQFPDLHSELNLSSLELGDSALYFCASSFTGTSGRGEQFFGPGTRLTVL.

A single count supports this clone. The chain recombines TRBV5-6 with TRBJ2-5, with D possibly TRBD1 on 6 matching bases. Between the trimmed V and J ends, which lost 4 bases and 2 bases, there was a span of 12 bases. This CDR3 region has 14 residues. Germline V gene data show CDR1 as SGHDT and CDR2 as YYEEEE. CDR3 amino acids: CASSGWTAQETQYF. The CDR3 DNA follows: TGTGCCAGCAGCGGCTGGACAGCTCAAGAGACCCAGTACTTC.

CDR3 in DNA: TGTGCCAGTAGTGAGGGGGCGGGGTACCAAGAGACCCAGTACTTC. Encoded protein: CASSEGAGYQETQYF. This sequence joins TRBV19 and TRBJ2-5, with D possibly being TRBD1 (7 bases). Germline values: CDR1 LNHDA, CDR2 SQIVND (reference sequence). The CDR3 covers 15 residues. Trimming pared 5 bases from V and 0 bases from J, leaving 13 bases between.

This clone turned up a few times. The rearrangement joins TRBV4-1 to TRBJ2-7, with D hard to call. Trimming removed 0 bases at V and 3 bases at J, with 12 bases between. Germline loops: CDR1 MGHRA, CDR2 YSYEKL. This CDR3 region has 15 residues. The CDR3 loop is CASSQDRSLLYEQYF. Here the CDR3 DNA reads TGCGCCAGCAGCCAAGATCGTAGTCTTCTCTACGAGCAGTACTTC.

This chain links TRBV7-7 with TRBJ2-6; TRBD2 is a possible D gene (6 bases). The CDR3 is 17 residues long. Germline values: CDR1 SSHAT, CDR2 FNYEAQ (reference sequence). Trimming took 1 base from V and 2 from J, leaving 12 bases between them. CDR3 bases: TGTGCCAGCAGCTTAGTGAGTTCGGGGGCTGGGGCCAACGTCCTGACTTTC. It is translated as CASSLVSSGAGANVLTF.

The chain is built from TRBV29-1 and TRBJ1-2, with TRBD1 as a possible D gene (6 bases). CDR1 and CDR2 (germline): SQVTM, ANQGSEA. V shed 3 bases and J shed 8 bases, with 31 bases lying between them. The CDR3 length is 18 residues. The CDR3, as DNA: TGCAGCGTTGATATTACTTGGGGCGACAACGGGGGGCCGGGAGGCTACACCTTC. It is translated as CSVDITWGDNGGPGGYTF.

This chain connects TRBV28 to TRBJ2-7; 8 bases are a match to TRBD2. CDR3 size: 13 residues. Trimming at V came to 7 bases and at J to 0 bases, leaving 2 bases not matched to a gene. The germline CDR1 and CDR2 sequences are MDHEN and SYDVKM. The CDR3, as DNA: TGTGCCAGCATCGGGGGGGCCTCCTACGAGCAGTACTTC. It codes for CASIGGASYEQYF.

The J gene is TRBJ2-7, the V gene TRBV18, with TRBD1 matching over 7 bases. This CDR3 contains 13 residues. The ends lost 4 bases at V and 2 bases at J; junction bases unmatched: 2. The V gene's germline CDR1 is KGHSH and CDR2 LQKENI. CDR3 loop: CASSQDRAYEQYF. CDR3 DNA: TGTGCCAGCTCACAAGACAGGGCCTACGAGCAGTACTTC.

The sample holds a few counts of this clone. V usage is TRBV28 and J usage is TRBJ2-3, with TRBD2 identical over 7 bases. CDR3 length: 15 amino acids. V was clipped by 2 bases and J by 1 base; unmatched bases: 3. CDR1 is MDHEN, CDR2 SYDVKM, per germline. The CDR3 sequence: CASSLDLAGTDTQYF. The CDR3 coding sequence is TGTGCCAGCAGTTTAGATCTAGCGGGCACAGATACGCAGTATTTT.

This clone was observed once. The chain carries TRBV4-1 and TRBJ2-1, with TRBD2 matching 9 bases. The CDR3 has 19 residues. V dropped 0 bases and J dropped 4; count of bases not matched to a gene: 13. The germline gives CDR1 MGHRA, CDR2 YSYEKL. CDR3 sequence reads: CASSQDNPSSSGTYNEQFF. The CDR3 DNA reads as TGCGCCAGCAGCCAAGATAACCCCTCTTCTAGCGGGACGTACAATGAGCAGTTCTTC.

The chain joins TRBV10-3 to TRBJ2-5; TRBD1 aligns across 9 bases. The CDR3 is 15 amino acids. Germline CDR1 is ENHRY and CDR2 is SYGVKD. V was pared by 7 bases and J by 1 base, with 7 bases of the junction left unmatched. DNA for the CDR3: TGTGCCATCAACCCGGGACAGGGAGGCCAAGAGACCCAGTACTTC. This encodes CAINPGQGGQETQYF.

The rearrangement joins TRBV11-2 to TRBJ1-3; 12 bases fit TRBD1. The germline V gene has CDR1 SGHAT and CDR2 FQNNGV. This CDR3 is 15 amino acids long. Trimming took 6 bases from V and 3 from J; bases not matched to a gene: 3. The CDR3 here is CASSRDRGHGNTIYF. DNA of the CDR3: TGTGCCAGCAGTCGGGACAGGGGGCATGGAAACACCATATATTTT.

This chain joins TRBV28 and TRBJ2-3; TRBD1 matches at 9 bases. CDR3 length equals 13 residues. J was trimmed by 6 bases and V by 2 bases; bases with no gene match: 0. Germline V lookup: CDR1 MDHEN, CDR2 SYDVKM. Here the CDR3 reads CASSLTGGDTQYF. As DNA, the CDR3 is TGTGCCAGCAGTTTAACAGGGGGCGATACGCAGTATTTT.